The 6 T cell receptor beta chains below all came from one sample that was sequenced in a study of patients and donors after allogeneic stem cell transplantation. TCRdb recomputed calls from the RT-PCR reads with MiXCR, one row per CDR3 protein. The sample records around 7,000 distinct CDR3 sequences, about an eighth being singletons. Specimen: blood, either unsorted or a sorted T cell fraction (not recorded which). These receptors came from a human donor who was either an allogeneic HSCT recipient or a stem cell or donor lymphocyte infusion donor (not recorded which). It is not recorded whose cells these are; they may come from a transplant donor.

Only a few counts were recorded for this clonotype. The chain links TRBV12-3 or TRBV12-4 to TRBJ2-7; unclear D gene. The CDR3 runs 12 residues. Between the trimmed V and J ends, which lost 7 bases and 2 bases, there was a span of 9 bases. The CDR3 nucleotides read TGTGCCAGCATCTTAGCCCCCTACGAGCAGTACGTC. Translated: CASILAPYEQYV.

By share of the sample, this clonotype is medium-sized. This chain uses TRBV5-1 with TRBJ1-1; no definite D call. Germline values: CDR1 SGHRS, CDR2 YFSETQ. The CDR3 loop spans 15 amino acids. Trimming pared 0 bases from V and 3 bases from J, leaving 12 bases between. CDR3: CASSLDGSMDTEAFF. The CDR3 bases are TGCGCCAGCAGCTTGGACGGCAGTATGGACACTGAAGCTTTCTTT.

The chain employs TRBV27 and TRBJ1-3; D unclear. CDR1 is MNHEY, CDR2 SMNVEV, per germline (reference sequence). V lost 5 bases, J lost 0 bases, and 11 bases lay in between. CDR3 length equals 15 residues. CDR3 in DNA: TGTGCCAGCAGTCGGACGGGATACTCTGGAAACACCATATATTTT. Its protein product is CASSRTGYSGNTIYF.

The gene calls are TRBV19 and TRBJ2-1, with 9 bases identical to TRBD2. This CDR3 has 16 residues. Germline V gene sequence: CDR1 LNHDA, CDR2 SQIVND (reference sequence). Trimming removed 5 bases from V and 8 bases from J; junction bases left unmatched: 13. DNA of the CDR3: TGTGCCAGTAGTTCCGGGGTAGCGGGAGCTTGGGATGAGCAGTTCTTC. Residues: CASSSGVAGAWDEQFF. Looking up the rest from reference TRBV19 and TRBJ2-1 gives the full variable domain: DGGITQSPKYLFRKEGQNVTLSCEQNLNHDAMYWYRQDPGQGLRLIYYSQIVNDFQKGDIAEGYSVSREKKESFPLTVTSAQKNPTAFYLCASSSGVAGAWDEQFFGPGTRLTVL.

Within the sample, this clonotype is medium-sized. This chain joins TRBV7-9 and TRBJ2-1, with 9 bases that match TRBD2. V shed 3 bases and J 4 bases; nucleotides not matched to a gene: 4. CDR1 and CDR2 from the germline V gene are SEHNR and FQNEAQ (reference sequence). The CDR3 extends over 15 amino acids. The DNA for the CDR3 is TGTGCCAGCAGCTTCTCGGGACTAGCTTACAATGAGCAGTTCTTC. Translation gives CASSFSGLAYNEQFF.

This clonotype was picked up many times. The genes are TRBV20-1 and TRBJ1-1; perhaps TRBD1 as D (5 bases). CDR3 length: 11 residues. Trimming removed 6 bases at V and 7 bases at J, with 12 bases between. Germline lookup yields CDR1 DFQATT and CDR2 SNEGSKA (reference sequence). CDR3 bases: TGCAGTGCCGAACGGGGGGATGAAGCTTTCTTT. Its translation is CSAERGDEAFF.